This is a list of T cell receptor beta chains from one sample in a study of blood T cells in healthy people across ages. TCRdb passed the 5' RACE reads through MiXCR, listing each CDR3 protein once. The table lists around 620,000 distinct CDR3 sequences, 25% to 30% of them singletons. What was sequenced was blood. All receptors derive from a woman in her 70s in good health. The CDR3 runs from the conserved cysteine through the conserved F or W. The order of the fields is J gene, V gene, CDR3 protein.

TRBJ2-1 TRBV7-9 CASSSRLAGLNEQFF
TRBJ1-2 TRBV20-1 CSARSGGGYTF
TRBJ1-2 TRBV9 CASSTRQDRLNYGYTF
. TRBV5-1 CASSPSGGVIGNEQFF
TRBJ2-7 TRBV5-1 CASSRTGQSSYEQYF
TRBJ1-2 TRBV20-1 CSARGTGANYGYTF
TRBJ2-5 TRBV10-3 CAISELQETQYF
TRBJ2-7 TRBV5-1 CASSLWTGQGSYEQYF
TRBJ1-2 TRBV6-5 CASRSPGQGYGYTF
TRBJ2-4 TRBV6-2/TRBV6-3 CASRESGTAKNIQYF
TRBJ2-1 TRBV7-9 CASSFTGDEQFF
TRBJ1-2 TRBV2 CASTPLGTAHGYTF
TRBJ2-3 TRBV7-8 CASSLEAATDTQYF
TRBJ1-2 TRBV28 CASSSDGIYGYTF
TRBJ2-7 TRBV2 CASSDARFPYEQYF
TRBJ2-3 TRBV20-1 CSAWGDREDTQYF
TRBJ1-4 TRBV20-1 CSASRTVEEKLFF
TRBJ2-1 TRBV7-2 CASSLVRAGGPLRFF
TRBJ2-3 TRBV7-2 CASSLTRDQDTQYF
TRBJ2-2 TRBV7-2 CASSLEAGGAGELFF
TRBJ1-2 TRBV20-1 CSADGTEESNYGYTF
. TRBV6-4 CASSPGGGSNEQFF
TRBJ1-5 TRBV7-8 CASSLEGGKSNQPQHF
TRBJ2-5 TRBV5-1 CASSSGTARETQYF
TRBJ1-1 TRBV7-6 CASSRGRDSGTEAFF
TRBJ2-5 TRBV3-1 CASSHRDLWEETQYF
TRBJ1-1 TRBV7-2 CASSPGAEAFF
TRBJ2-5 TRBV3-1 CASSPDRLSYNERFF
TRBJ1-2 TRBV27 CASSPNRGHYYGYTF
TRBJ2-7 TRBV12-3/TRBV12-4 CASSLDSGGYYEQYF
. TRBV4-3 CASSPIRDGIYEQYF
TRBJ2-1 TRBV7-3 CASSPRRGVHEQFF
TRBJ2-3 TRBV7-9 CASSYDRFSTQYF
TRBJ1-2 TRBV7-2 CASSTDFNYGYTF
TRBJ2-7 TRBV20-1 CSAPHREGSYEQYF
TRBJ1-6 TRBV6-1 CASSEGNTPLHF
TRBJ2-6 TRBV5-5 CASSLGLMRSGANVLTF